These T cell receptor beta chains were read from a single sample in a study of OX40 agonist ivuxolimab in advanced cancers. Generated by immunoSEQ multiplex PCR, the TCRdb table keeps only in-frame clones and is missing some. The table lists 60,000 to 75,000 clones, roughly 84% of them singletons. The starting material was CD4+ or CD8+ T cells sorted from blood, obtained in a trial of the OX40 agonist ivuxolimab. The receptors were sampled from an adult with an advanced solid tumor such as melanoma, head and neck, liver or kidney cancer. Each CDR3 is given with its conserved first and last residue. Each record gives: V gene, D gene, J gene, CDR3 protein. D genes are given only for firm matches.

V gene: TRBV7-8; D gene: -; J gene: TRBJ1-1; CDR3 protein: CASSLARGTPNTEAFF
V gene: TRBV2; D gene: -; J gene: TRBJ2-5; CDR3 protein: CASSGWQGGETQYF
V gene: TRBV5-4; D gene: TRBD1; J gene: TRBJ2-1; CDR3 protein: CASSSGTGDYNEQFF
V gene: TRBV15; D gene: TRBD1; J gene: TRBJ1-2; CDR3 protein: CATSRDLGTGDNYGYTF
V gene: TRBV18; D gene: -; J gene: TRBJ1-1; CDR3 protein: CASSPSGQLNTEAFF
V gene: TRBV6-6; D gene: -; J gene: TRBJ1-2; CDR3 protein: CASSYDKSYGYTF
V gene: TRBV7-2; D gene: -; J gene: TRBJ2-2; CDR3 protein: CASSLPDYTNTGELFF
V gene: TRBV19; D gene: -; J gene: TRBJ1-5; CDR3 protein: CASSGGDYSNQPQHF
V gene: TRBV11-2; D gene: -; J gene: TRBJ1-1; CDR3 protein: CASSSYRTGSYMAAFF
V gene: TRBV5-1; D gene: -; J gene: TRBJ1-2; CDR3 protein: CASSLAVGYYGYTF
V gene: TRBV5-4; D gene: -; J gene: TRBJ1-2; CDR3 protein: CASSRTPYGYTF
V gene: TRBV5-1; D gene: -; J gene: TRBJ2-7; CDR3 protein: CASSLAHLSRRSSYEQYF
V gene: TRBV28; D gene: -; J gene: TRBJ2-7; CDR3 protein: CASSTLPSSYEQYF
V gene: TRBV5-6; D gene: -; J gene: TRBJ2-1; CDR3 protein: CASSPAGHDNEQFF
V gene: TRBV28; D gene: TRBD1; J gene: TRBJ1-4; CDR3 protein: CASGTGREKLFF
V gene: TRBV2; D gene: TRBD1; J gene: TRBJ1-1; CDR3 protein: CASREQGARNTEAFF
V gene: TRBV27; D gene: -; J gene: TRBJ2-2; CDR3 protein: CASREGRGTGELFF
V gene: TRBV5-1; D gene: -; J gene: TRBJ1-5; CDR3 protein: CASSLSGLSNQPQHF
V gene: TRBV5-4; D gene: -; J gene: TRBJ1-2; CDR3 protein: CASSLRGSSGYTF
V gene: TRBV9; D gene: TRBD1; J gene: TRBJ1-2; CDR3 protein: CASSPSTGDYGYTF
V gene: TRBV6-1; D gene: -; J gene: TRBJ2-3; CDR3 protein: CASSEIDTQYF
V gene: TRBV7-8; D gene: -; J gene: TRBJ1-1; CDR3 protein: CASSEISAYTEAFF
V gene: TRBV5-1; D gene: TRBD1; J gene: TRBJ2-2; CDR3 protein: CASRFQGALTGELFF
V gene: TRBV6-5; D gene: -; J gene: TRBJ1-1; CDR3 protein: CASRYLTSRATEAFF
V gene: TRBV6-5; D gene: TRBD1; J gene: TRBJ1-2; CDR3 protein: CASSYSTGTVGGYTF
V gene: TRBV18; D gene: -; J gene: TRBJ1-5; CDR3 protein: CASSLDRNQPQHF
V gene: TRBV7-3; D gene: -; J gene: TRBJ1-5; CDR3 protein: CASSPSGYSNQPQHF
V gene: TRBV7-9; D gene: -; J gene: TRBJ2-7; CDR3 protein: CASSGFSYEQYF
V gene: TRBV29-1; D gene: -; J gene: TRBJ1-6; CDR3 protein: CSVQSGYNSPLHF
V gene: TRBV27; D gene: -; J gene: TRBJ2-7; CDR3 protein: CASSLHRVWFGYEQYF
V gene: TRBV6-4; D gene: -; J gene: TRBJ2-5; CDR3 protein: CASRLPPDFQETQYF
V gene: TRBV7-3; D gene: -; J gene: TRBJ2-3; CDR3 protein: CASSLNRAADTQYF
V gene: TRBV7-3; D gene: TRBD2; J gene: TRBJ2-1; CDR3 protein: CASSIGLAGRNEQFF
V gene: TRBV4-1; D gene: TRBD1; J gene: TRBJ1-1; CDR3 protein: CASSLQGLNTEAFF
V gene: TRBV29-1; D gene: TRBD1; J gene: TRBJ1-1; CDR3 protein: CSVVRDRNTEAFF
V gene: TRBV18; D gene: -; J gene: TRBJ2-2; CDR3 protein: CASSPDTYTGELFF
V gene: TRBV29-1; D gene: -; J gene: TRBJ2-6; CDR3 protein: CSVGNQASSGANVLTF
V gene: TRBV10-1; D gene: TRBD1; J gene: TRBJ2-3; CDR3 protein: CASSDRWTGGVKDTQYF
V gene: TRBV5-1; D gene: TRBD1; J gene: TRBJ1-1; CDR3 protein: CASSAGQGASEAFF
V gene: TRBV6-6; D gene: TRBD1; J gene: TRBJ1-6; CDR3 protein: CASSYGDRVNSPLHF
V gene: TRBV28; D gene: -; J gene: TRBJ1-2; CDR3 protein: CASSSPPAQANYGYTF